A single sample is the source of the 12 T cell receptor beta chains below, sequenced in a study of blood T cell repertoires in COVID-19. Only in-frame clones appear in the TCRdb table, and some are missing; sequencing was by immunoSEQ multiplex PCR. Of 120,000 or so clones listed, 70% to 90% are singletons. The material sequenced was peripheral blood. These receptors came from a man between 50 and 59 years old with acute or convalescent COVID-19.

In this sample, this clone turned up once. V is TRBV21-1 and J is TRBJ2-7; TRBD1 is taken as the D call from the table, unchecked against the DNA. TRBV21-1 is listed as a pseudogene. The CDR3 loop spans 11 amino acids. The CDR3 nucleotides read TGTGCCAGGGGACAGGGCTACGAGCAGTACTTC. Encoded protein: CARGQGYEQYF.

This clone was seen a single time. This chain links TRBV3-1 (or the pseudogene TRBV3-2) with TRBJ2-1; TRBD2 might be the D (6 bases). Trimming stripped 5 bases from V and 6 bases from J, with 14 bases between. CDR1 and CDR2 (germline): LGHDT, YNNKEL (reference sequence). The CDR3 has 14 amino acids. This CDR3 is CASSSSVFGNEQFF. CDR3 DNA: TGTGCCAGCAGCTCTAGCGTATTCGGCAATGAGCAGTTCTTC.

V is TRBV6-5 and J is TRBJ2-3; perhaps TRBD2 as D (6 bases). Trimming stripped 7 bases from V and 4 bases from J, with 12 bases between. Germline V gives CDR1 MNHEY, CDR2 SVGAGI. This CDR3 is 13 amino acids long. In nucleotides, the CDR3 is TGTGCCAGCACCCGACTAGGCGCAGATACGCAGTATTTT. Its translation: CASTRLGADTQYF.

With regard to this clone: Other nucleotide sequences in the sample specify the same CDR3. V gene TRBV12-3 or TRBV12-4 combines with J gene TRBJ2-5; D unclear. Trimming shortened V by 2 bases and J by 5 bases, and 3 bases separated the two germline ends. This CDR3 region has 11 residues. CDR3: CASSLLETQYF. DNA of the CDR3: TGTGCCAGCAGTTTACTGGAGACCCAGTACTTC.

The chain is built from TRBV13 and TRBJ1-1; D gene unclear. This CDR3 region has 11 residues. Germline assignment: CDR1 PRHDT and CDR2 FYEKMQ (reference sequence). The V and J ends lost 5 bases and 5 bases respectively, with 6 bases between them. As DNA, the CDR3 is TGTGCCAGCAGCCAGAAGACTGAAGCTTTCTTT. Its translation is CASSQKTEAFF.

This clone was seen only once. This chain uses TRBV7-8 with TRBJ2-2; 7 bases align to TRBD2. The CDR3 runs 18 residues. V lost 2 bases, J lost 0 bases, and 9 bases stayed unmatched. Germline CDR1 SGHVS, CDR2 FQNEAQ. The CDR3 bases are TGTGCCAGCAGCTTAATGACGGGAGCGGGGTCGAACACCGGGGAGCTGTTTTTT. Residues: CASSLMTGAGSNTGELFF.

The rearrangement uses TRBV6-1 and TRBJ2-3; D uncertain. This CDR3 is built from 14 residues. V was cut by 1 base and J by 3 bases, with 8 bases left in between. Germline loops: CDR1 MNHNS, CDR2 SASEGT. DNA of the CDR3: TGTGCCAGCAGTGAAGGCGGATATACAGATACGCAGTATTTT. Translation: CASSEGGYTDTQYF.

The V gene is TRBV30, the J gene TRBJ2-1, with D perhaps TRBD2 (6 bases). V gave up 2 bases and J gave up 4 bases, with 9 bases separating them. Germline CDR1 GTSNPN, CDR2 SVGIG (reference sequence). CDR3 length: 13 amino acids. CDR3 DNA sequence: TGTGCCTGGAGTAGCGGGCGTTACAATGAGCAGTTCTTC. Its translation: CAWSSGRYNEQFF. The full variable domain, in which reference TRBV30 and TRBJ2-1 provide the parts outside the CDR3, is SQTIHQWPATLVQPVGSPLSLECTVEGTSNPNLYWYRQAAGRGLQLLFYSVGIGQISSEVPQNLSASRPQDRQFILSSKKLLLSDSGFYLCAWSSGRYNEQFFGPGTRLTVL.

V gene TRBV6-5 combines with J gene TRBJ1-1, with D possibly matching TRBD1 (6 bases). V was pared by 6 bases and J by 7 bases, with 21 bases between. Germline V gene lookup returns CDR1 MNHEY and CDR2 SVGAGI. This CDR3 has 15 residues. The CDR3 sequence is CASSRRQASHIEAFF. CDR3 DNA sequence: TGTGCCAGCAGCCGTAGACAGGCGTCACATATTGAAGCTTTCTTT.

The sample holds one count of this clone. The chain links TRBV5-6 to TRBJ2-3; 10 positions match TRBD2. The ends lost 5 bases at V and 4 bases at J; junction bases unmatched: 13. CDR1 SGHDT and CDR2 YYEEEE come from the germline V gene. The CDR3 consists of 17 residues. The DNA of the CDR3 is TGTGCCAGCAGTCTTGTCGGAGCGGGAGGGGAGGCAGATACGCAGTATTTT. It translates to CASSLVGAGGEADTQYF.

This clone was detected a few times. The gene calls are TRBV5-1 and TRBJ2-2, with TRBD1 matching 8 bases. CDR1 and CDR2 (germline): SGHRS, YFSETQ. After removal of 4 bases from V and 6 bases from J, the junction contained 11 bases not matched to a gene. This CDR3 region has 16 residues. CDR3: CASSLGNRGTPGELFF. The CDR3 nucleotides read TGCGCCAGCAGCCTAGGTAACAGGGGGACTCCCGGGGAGCTGTTTTTT.

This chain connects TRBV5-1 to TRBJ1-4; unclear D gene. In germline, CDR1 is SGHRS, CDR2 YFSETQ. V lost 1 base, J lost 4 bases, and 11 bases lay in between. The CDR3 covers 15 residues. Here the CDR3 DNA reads TGCGCCAGCAGCTTGACGGGTGGCTTTAATGAAAAACTGTTTTTT. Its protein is CASSLTGGFNEKLFF.